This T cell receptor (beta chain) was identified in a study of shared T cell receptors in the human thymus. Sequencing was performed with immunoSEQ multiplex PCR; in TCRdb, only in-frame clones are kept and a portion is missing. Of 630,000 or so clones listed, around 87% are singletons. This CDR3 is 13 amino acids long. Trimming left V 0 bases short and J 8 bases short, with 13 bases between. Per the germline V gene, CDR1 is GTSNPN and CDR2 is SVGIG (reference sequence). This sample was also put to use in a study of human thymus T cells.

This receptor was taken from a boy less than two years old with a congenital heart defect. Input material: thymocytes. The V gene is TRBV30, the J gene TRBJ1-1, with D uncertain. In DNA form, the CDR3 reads TGTGCCTGGAGTGTAGCCCATTCGTGGGAAGCTTTCTTT. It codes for CAWSVAHSWEAFF.